This TCR beta chain was profiled in a study of cytomegalovirus exposure and HLA in healthy donors. Study-wide context: Genetic ancestry analysis placed about 84% of the 410 or so donors that were genotyped in the Caucasian-associated cluster.

Trimming pared 4 bases from V and 1 base from J, leaving 11 bases between. This CDR3 is built from 14 residues. Germline assignment: CDR1 KGHSH and CDR2 LQKENI. To note about this clone: Its antigen is still unknown.

The PCR used 60 Vbeta and 13 Jbeta primers. Measured with immunoSEQ multiplex PCR; TCRdb has only the in-frame clones, and not every one. The table shows 100,000 to 150,000 clones, with around two thirds occurring only once. Study results and caveats: A later analysis reportedly found fewer N-insertions in an Asian-associated ancestry cluster than the approximately 660-donor mean.

Specimen: PBMCs. The rearrangement uses TRBV18 and TRBJ2-7, with D possibly being TRBD2 (6 bases). This sequence originates from a middle-aged woman in good health and CMV-seropositive. The CDR3 here is CASSRGGASYEQYF. CDR3 bases: TGTGCCAGCTCACGGGGCGGGGCTTCCTACGAGCAGTACTTC. Complete variable domain (other parts from reference TRBV18 and TRBJ2-7): NAGVMQNPRHLVRRRGQEARLRCSPMKGHSHVYWYRQLPEEGLKFMVYLQKENIIDESGMPKERFSAEFPKEGPSILRIQQVVRGDSAAYFCASSRGGASYEQYFGPGTRLTVT.